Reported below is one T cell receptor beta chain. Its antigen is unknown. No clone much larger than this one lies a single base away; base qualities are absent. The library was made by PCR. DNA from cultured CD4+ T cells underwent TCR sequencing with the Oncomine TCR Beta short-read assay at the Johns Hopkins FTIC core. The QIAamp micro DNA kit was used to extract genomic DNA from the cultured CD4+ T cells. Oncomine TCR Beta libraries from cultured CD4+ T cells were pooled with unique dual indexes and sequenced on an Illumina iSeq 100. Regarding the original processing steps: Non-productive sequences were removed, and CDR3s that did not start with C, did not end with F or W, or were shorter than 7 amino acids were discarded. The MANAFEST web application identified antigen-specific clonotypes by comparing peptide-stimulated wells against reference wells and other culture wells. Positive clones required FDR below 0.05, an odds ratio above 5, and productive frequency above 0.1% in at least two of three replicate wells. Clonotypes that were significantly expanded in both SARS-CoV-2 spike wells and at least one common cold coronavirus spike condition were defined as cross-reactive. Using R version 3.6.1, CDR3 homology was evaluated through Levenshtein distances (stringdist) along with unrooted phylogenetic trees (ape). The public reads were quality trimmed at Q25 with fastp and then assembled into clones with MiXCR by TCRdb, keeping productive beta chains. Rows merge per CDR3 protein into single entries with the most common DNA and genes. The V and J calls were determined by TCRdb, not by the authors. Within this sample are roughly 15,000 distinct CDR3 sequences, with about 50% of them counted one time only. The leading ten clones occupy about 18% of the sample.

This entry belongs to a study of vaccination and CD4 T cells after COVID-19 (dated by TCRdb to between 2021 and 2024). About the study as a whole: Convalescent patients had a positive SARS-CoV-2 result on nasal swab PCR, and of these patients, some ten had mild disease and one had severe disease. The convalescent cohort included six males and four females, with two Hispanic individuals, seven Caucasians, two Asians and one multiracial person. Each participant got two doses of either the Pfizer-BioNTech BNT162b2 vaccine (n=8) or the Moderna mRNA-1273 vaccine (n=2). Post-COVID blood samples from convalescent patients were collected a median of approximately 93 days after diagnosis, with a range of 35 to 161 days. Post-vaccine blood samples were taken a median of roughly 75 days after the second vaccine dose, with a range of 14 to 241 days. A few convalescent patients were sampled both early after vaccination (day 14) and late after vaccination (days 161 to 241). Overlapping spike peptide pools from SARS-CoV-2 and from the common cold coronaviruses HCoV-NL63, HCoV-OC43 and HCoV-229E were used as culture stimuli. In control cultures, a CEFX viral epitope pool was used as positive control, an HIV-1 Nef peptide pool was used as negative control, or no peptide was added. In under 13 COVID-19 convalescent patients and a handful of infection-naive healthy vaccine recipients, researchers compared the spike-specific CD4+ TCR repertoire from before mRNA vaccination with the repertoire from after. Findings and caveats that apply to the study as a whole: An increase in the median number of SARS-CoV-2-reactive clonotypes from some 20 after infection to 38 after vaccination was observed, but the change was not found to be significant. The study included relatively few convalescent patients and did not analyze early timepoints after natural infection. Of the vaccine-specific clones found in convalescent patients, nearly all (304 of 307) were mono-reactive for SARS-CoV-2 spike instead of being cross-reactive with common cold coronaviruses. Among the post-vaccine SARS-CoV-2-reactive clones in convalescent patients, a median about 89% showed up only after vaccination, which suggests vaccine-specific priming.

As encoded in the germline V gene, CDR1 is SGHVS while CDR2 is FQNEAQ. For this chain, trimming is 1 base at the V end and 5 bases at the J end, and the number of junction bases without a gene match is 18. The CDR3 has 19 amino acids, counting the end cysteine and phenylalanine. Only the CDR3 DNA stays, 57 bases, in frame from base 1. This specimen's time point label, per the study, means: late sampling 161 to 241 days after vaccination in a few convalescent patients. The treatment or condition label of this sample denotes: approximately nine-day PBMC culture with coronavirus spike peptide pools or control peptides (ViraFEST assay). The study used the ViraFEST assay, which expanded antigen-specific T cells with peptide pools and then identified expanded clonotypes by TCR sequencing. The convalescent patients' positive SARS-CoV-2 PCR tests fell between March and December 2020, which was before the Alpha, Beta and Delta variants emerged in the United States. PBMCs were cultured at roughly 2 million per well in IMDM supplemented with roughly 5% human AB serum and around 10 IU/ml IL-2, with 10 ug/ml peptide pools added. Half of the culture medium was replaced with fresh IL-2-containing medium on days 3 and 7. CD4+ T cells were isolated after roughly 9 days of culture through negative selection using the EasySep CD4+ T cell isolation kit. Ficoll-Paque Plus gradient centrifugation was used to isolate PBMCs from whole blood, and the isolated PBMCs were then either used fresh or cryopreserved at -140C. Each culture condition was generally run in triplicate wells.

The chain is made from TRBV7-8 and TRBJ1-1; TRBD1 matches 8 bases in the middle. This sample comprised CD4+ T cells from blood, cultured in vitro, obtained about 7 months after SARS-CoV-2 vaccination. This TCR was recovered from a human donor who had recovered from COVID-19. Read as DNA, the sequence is TGTGCCAGCAGCTTAGTCTTGGGTGCCAGGGGGCGAAGTCGTACTGAAGCTTTCTTT. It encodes CASSLVLGARGRSRTEAFF.